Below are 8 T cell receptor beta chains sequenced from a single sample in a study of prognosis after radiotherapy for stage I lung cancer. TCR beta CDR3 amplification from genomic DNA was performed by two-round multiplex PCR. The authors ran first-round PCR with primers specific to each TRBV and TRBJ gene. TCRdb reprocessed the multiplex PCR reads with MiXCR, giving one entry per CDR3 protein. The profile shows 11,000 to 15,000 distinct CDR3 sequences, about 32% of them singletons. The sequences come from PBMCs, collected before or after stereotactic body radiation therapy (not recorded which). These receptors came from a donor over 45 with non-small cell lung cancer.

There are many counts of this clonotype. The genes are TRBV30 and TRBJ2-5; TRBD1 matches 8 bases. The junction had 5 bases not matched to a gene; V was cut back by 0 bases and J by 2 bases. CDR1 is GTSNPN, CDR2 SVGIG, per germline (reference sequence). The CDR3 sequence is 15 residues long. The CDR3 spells CAWSVMGTGQETQYF. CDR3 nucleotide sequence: TGTGCCTGGAGTGTAATGGGGACAGGTCAAGAGACCCAGTACTTC.

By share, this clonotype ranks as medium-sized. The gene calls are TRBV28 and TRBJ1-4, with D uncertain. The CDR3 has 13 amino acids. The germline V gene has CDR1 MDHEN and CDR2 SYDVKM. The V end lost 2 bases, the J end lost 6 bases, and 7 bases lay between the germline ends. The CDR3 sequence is CASSLQIYEKLFF. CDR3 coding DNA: TGTGCCAGCAGTTTACAGATTTATGAAAAACTGTTTTTT.

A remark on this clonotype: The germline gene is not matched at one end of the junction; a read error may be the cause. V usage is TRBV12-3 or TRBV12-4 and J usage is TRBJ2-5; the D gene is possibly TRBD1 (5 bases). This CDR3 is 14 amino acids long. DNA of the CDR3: TGTGCCAGCACCCGACAGTTGCTTAAAGAGACCCAGTGCTTC. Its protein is CASTRQLLKETQCF.

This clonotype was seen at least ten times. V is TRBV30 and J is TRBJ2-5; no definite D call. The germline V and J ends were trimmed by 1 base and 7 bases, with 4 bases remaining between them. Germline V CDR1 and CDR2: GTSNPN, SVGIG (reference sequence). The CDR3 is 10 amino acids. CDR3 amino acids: CAWSGGTQYF. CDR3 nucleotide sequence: TGTGCCTGGAGTGGGGGGACCCAGTACTTC.

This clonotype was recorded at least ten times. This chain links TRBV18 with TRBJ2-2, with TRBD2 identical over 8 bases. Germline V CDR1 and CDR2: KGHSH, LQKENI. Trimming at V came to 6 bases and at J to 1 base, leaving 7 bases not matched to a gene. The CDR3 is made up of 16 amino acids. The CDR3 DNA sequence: TGTGCCAGCTCGAGCCTAGCGGGCGTGAACACCGGGGAGCTGTTTTTT. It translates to CASSSLAGVNTGELFF.

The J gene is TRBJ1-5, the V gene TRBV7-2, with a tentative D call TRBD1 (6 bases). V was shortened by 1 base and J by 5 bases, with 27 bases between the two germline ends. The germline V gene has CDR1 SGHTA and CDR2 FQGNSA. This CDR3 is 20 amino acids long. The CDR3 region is CASSLVPWGQGPRGYQPQHF. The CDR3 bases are TGTGCCAGCAGCTTAGTACCGTGGGGGCAGGGGCCCCGTGGATATCAGCCCCAGCATTTT.

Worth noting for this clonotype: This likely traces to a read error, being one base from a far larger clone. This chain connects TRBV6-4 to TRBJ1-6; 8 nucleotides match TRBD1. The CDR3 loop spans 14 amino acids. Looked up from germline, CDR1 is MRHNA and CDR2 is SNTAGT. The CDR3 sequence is CTSNVDRGNSPLHF. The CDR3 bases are TGTACCAGCAATGTCGACAGGGGCAATTCACCCCTCCACTTT.

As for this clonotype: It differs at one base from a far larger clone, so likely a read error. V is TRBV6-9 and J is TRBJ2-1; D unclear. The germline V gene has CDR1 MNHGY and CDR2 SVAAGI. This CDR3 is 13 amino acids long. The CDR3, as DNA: TGTGCCAGAAGTTTAAGCTCCTACAATGAGCAGTTCTTC. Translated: CARSLSSYNEQFF.